The entry below describes one T cell receptor beta chain. In the authors' workflow: Amplification from reference gene primers served as the basis for estimated nucleated cell counts. Sequenced by immunoSEQ multiplex PCR; TCRdb stores in-frame clones only, minus some. V and J calls and clone size are given by that table; D and trimming were obtained from the DNA. The table records 75,000 to 100,000 clones, approximately 77% of them present only once. This entry is derived from a study of blood T cell repertoires in COVID-19. The wider study: Donors in the United States, Italy and Spain gave samples during acute or convalescent COVID-19. PBMCs, B-cell-depleted T cells, or T cells provided the cDNA or gDNA that made up the material.

V dropped 5 bases and J dropped 4 bases, with 18 bases sitting between them. Germline-derived CDR1 and CDR2 are SGHAT and FQNNGV. The CDR3 has 16 amino acids. The TCR originated in an elderly woman with acute or convalescent COVID-19. V and J are TRBV11-2 and TRBJ1-3; weak D call: TRBD1 (5 bases). Input material: peripheral blood. Written as DNA, the CDR3 is TGTGCCAGCAGCCCCAACTTCCTCAGGGCAGGAAACACCATATATTTT. Protein sequence: CASSPNFLRAGNTIYF.